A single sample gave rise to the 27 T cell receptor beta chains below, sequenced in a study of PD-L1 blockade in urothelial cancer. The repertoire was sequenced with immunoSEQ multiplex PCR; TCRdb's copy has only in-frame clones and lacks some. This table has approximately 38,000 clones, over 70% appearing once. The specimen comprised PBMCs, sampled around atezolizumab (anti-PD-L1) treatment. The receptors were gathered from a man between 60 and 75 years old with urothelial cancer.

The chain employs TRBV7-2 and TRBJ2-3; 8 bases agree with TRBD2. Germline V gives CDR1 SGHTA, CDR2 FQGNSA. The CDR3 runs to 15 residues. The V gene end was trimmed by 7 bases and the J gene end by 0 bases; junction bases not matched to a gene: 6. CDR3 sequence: CASTPSGFSTDTQYF. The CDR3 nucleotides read TGTGCCAGCACCCCTAGCGGGTTCAGCACAGATACGCAGTATTTT.

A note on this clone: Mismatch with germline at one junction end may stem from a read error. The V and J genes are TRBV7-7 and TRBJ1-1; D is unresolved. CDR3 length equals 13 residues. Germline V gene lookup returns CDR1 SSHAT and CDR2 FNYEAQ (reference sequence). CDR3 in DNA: TGTGCTAGCAGCTTTTCTGTGAACACTGAAGCTTTCTTT. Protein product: CASSFSVNTEAFF.

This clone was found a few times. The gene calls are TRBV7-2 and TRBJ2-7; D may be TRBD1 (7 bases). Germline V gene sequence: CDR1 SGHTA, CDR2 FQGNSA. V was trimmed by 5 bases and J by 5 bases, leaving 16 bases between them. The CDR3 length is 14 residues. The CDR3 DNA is TGTGCCAGCAGCCTGCGGACAGGAGGGGACGAGCAGTACTTC. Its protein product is CASSLRTGGDEQYF.

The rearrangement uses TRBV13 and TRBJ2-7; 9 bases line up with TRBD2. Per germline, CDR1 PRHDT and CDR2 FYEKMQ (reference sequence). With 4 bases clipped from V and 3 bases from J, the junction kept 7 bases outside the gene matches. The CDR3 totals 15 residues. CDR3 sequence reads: CASSSQRGAFYEQYF. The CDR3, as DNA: TGTGCCAGCAGCTCCCAGCGGGGGGCCTTCTACGAGCAGTACTTC.

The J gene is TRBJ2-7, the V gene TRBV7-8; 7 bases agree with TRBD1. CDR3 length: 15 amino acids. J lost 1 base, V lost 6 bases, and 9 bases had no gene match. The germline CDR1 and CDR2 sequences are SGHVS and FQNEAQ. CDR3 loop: CASRFRGRRSYEQYF. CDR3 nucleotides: TGTGCCAGCAGATTTAGGGGGCGAAGGTCCTACGAGCAGTACTTC.

The CDR3 sequence: CASSLPPQRHNEQFF. DNA of the CDR3: TGTGCCAGCAGTTTACCCCCCCAGCGGCACAATGAGCAGTTCTTC. V gene TRBV28 combines with J gene TRBJ2-1; D is perhaps TRBD2 (5 bases). V was shortened by 2 bases and J by 5 bases, with 13 bases between the two germline ends. The V gene's germline CDR1 is MDHEN and CDR2 SYDVKM. The length of the CDR3 is 15 residues.

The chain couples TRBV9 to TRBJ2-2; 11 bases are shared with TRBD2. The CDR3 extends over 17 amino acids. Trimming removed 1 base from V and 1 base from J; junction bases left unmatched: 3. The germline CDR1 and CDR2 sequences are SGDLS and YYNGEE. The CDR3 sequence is CASSVLAGGWNTGELFF. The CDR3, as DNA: TGTGCCAGCAGCGTATTAGCGGGAGGGTGGAACACCGGGGAGCTGTTTTTT.

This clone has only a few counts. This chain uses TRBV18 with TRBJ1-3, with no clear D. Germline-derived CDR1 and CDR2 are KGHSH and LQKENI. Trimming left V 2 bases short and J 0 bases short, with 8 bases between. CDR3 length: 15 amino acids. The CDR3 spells CASSPAAYSGNTIYF. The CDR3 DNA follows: TGTGCCAGCTCACCAGCCGCGTACTCTGGAAACACCATATATTTT.

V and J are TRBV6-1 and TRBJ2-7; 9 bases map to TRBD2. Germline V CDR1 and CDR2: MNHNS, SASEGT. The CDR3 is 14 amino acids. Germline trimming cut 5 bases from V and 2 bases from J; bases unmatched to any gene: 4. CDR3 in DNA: TGTGCCAGCAGTAGACTAGCGGCGCCCTACGAGCAGTACTTC. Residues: CASSRLAAPYEQYF.

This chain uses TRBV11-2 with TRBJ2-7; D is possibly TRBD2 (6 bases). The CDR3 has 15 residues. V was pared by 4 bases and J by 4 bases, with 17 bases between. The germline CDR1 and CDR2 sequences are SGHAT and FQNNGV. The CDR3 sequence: CASSSLRGGSYEQYF. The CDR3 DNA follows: TGTGCCAGCAGCTCACTCCGGGGAGGCTCTTACGAGCAGTACTTC.

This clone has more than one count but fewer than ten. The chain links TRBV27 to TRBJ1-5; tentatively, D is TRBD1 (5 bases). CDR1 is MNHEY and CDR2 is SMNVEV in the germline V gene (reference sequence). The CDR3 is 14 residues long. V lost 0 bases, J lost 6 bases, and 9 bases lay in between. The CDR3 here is CASSLSAGIQPQHF. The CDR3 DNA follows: TGTGCCAGCAGTTTATCTGCAGGGATTCAGCCCCAGCATTTT.

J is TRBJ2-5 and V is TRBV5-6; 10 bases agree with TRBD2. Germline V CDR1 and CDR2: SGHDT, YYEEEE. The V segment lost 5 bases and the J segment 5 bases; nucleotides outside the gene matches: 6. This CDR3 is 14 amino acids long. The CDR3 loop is CASSVAGGVETQYF. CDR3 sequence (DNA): TGTGCCAGCAGTGTAGCGGGGGGTGTGGAGACCCAGTACTTC.

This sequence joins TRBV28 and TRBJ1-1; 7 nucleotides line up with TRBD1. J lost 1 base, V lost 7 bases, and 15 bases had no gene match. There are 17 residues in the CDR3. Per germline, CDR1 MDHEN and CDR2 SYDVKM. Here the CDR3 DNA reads TGTGCCAGCACTTCAGAACAGGGGTCCTCGGGGAACACTGAAGCTTTCTTT. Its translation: CASTSEQGSSGNTEAFF.

This chain's CDR3 is CASSQVDNEQFF. CDR3 in DNA: TGCGCCAGCAGCCAAGTCGACAATGAGCAGTTCTTC. The chain links TRBV4-3 to TRBJ2-1; the D is unclear. The V end was cut by 1 base, the J end by 5 bases, with 3 bases between. Germline assignment: CDR1 LGHNA and CDR2 YSLEER. The CDR3 totals 12 residues.

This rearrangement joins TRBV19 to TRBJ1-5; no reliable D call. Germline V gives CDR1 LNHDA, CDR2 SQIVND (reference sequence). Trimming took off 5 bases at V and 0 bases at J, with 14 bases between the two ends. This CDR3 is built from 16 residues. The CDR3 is CASSLYNGYSNQPQHF. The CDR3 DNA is TGTGCCAGTAGTCTATACAACGGGTATAGCAATCAGCCCCAGCATTTT.

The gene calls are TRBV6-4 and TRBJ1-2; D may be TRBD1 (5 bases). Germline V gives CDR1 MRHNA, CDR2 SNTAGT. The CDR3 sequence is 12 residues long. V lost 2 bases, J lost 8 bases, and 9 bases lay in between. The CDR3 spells CASSDGARGYTF. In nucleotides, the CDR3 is TGTGCCAGCAGTGACGGGGCTAGAGGCTACACCTTC.

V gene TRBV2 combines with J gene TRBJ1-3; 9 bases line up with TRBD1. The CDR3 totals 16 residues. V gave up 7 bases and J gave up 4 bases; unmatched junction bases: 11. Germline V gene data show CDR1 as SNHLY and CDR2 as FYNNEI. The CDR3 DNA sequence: TGTGCCAGCATATCGTACACAGGGGGCGAGGGAAACACCATATATTTT. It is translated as CASISYTGGEGNTIYF.

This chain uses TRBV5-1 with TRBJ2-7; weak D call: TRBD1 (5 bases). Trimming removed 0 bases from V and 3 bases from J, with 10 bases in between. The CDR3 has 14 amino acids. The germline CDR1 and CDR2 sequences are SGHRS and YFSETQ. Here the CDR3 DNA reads TGCGCCAGCAGCTTGGGCAGGGCCGACTACGAGCAGTACTTC. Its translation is CASSLGRADYEQYF.

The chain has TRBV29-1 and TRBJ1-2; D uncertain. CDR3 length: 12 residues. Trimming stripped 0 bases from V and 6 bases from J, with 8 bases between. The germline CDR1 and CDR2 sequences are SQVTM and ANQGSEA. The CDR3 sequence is CSVEDPGNGYTF. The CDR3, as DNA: TGCAGCGTTGAAGATCCGGGGAATGGCTACACCTTC.

CDR3 in amino acids: CASRRGYEQYF. Here the CDR3 DNA reads TGTGCCAGCAGGAGGGGGTACGAGCAGTACTTC. J is TRBJ2-7 and V is TRBV28, with D tentatively TRBD1 (6 bases). There are 11 residues in the CDR3. Trimming took off 6 bases at V and 4 bases at J, with 7 bases between the two ends. CDR1 and CDR2 from the germline V gene are MDHEN and SYDVKM.

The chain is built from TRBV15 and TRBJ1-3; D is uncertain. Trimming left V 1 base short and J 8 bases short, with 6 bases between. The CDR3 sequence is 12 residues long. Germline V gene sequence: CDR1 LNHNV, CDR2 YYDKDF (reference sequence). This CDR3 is CATSRAGDTIYF. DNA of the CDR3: TGTGCCACCAGCAGAGCGGGAGACACCATATATTTT.

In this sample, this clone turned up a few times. DNA of the CDR3: TGTGCCAGCAGGATATCAGGGTTTAGTAAGGACACTGAAGCTTTCTTT. It yields the protein CASRISGFSKDTEAFF. The V gene is TRBV28, the J gene TRBJ1-1, with a possible D match to TRBD1 (5 bases). V was trimmed by 6 bases and J by 3 bases, leaving 20 bases between them. CDR1 is MDHEN and CDR2 is SYDVKM in the germline V gene. This CDR3 is built from 16 residues.

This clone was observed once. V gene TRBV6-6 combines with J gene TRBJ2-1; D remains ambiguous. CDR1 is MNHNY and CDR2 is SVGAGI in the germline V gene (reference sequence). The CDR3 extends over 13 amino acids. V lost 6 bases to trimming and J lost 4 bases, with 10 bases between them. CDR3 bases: TGTGCCAGCAGCCCAAGCGCATACAATGAGCAGTTCTTC. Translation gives CASSPSAYNEQFF.

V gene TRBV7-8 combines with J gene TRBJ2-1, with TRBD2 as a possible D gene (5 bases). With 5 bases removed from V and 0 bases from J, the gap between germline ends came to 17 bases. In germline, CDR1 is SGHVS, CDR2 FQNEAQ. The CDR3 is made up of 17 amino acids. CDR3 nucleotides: TGTGCCAGCAGCCCCAGCCCAGCTAGCCCCTCCTACAATGAGCAGTTCTTC. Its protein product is CASSPSPASPSYNEQFF.

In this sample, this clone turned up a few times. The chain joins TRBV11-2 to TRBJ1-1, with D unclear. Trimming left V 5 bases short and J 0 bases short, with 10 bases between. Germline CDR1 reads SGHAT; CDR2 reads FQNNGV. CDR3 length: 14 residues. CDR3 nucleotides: TGTGCCAGCAGCAGTCGGGGAGTGAACACTGAAGCTTTCTTT. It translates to CASSSRGVNTEAFF.

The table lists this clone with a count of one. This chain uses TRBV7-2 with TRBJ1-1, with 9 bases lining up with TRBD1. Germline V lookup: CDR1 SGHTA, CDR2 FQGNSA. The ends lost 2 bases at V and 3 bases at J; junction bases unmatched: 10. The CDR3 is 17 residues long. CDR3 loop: CASSLFLTGGGYTEAFF. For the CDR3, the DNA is TGTGCCAGCAGCTTATTCCTGACAGGGGGAGGGTACACTGAAGCTTTCTTT.

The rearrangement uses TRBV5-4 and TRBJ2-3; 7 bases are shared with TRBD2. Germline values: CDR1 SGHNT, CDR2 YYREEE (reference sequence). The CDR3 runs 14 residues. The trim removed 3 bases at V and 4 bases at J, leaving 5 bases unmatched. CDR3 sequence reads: CASSSTSPADTQYF. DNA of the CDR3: TGTGCCAGCAGCTCGACTAGCCCCGCAGATACGCAGTATTTT. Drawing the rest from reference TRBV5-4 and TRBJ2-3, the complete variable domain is ETGVTQSPTHLIKTRGQQVTLRCSSQSGHNTVSWYQQALGQGPQFIFQYYREEENGRGNFPPRFSGLQFPNYSSELNVNALELDDSALYLCASSSTSPADTQYFGPGTRLTVL.